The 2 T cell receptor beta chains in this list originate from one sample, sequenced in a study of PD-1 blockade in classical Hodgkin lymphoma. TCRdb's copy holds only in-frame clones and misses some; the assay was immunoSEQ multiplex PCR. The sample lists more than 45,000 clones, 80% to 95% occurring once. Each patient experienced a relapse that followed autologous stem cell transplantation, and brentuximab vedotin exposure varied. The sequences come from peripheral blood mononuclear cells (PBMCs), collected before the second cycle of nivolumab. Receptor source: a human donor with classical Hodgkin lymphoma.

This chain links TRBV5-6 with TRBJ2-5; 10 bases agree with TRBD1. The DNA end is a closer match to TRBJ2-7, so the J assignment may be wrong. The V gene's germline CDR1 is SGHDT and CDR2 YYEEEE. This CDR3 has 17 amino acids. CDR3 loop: CASSHYAGTGDFDEQYF. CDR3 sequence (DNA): TGTGCCAGCAGCCACTACGCCGGGACAGGGGACTTCGACGAGCAGTACTTC.

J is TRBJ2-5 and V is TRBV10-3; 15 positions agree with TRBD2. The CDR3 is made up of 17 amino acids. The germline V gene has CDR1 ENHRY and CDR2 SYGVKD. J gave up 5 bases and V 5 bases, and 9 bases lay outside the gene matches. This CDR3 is CAISFGTSGGILETQYF. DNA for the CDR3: TGTGCCATCAGTTTTGGGACTAGCGGGGGGATCCTCGAGACCCAGTACTTC.